The 27 T cell receptor delta chains given below trace back to one sample, sequenced in a study of gamma-delta chains in newborns, infants, children. TCRdb repeated clone calling on the reads with CATT. The table lists roughly 3,100 delta-chain clones, under 60% of them singletons. The material sequenced was blood. These receptors all come from a child who received the measles vaccine.

This chain uses TRDV1 with TRDJ1; no firm D call. This CDR3 region has 24 residues. The V and J ends lost 6 bases and 0 bases respectively, with 41 bases between them. The germline CDR1 and CDR2 sequences are TSWWSYY and QGS. Written as DNA, the CDR3 is TGTGCTCTTGGCCCCAAGGTACCGTCCGGGCCGTTACCCCGTTTGCCAGTTTACACCGATAAACTCATCTTT. Its translation is CALGPKVPSGPLPRLPVYTDKLIF.

This clone qualifies as medium-sized. The rearrangement joins TRDV2 to TRDJ3, with 12 bases lining up with TRDD3. The CDR3 extends over 19 amino acids. V was clipped by 2 bases and J by 0 bases; unmatched bases: 4. The germline CDR1 and CDR2 sequences are GEAIGNYY and EKD. CDR3 loop: CACDSTGGYHSWDTRQMFF. For the CDR3, the DNA is TGTGCCTGTGACAGTACTGGGGGATACCACTCCTGGGACACCCGACAGATGTTTTTC.

V usage is TRDV2 and J usage is TRDJ3; 7 bases align to TRDD3. J was trimmed by 0 bases and V by 1 base; bases with no gene match: 11. The CDR3 length is 20 residues. Germline CDR1 reads GEAIGNYY; CDR2 reads EKD. CDR3 nucleotides: TGTGCCTGTGACACTCTTCTGGGGGTTACGAGCTCCTGGGACACCCGACAGATGTTTTTC. Translation: CACDTLLGVTSSWDTRQMFF.

This clone occurred a few times. The V gene is TRDV1, the J gene TRDJ1, with TRDD3 identical over 10 bases. This CDR3 spans 19 amino acids. CDR1 and CDR2 from the germline V gene are TSWWSYY and QGS. The V segment lost 2 bases and the J segment 6 bases; nucleotides outside the gene matches: 18. The CDR3 nucleotides are TGTGCTCTTGGGGAAGGATCCCCGTACTGGGGGATCGGGGTACATAAACTCATCTTT. Translated: CALGEGSPYWGIGVHKLIF.

Judged by abundance, this clone is medium-sized. The identical CDR3 is also encoded by other nucleotide sequences in the sample. V gene TRDV2 combines with J gene TRDJ3; TRDD3 matches at 13 bases. CDR3 length equals 20 residues. The junction had 7 bases not matched to a gene; V was cut back by 3 bases and J by 0 bases. CDR1 GEAIGNYY and CDR2 EKD come from the germline V gene. The CDR3 here is CACDSVLGDTRSWDTRQMFF. The DNA for the CDR3 is TGTGCCTGTGACTCCGTACTGGGGGATACGCGCTCCTGGGACACCCGACAGATGTTTTTC.

Of note for this clone: One end of the junction does not line up with germline, which may come from a read error. The rearrangement links TRDV2 to TRDJ1; TRDD3 matches 10 bases. The CDR3 extends over 18 amino acids. Germline loops: CDR1 GEAIGNYY, CDR2 EKD. CDR3: CACDTLLLLGDQTDKFIF. The CDR3 bases are TGTGCCTGTGATACCCTTTTGTTACTGGGGGATCAAACCGATAAATTCATCTTT.

V and J are TRDV1 and TRDJ1; 8 positions agree with TRDD3. V lost 1 base, J lost 4 bases, and 14 bases stayed unmatched. CDR3 length: 18 residues. Germline lookup yields CDR1 TSWWSYY and CDR2 QGS. Here the CDR3 reads CALGEPDWGDRGVDKLIF. The CDR3 DNA follows: TGTGCTCTTGGGGAACCCGACTGGGGGGACAGGGGGGTCGATAAACTCATCTTT.

The chain uses TRDV1 and TRDJ1; 8 bases line up with TRDD3. Looked up from germline, CDR1 is TSWWSYY and CDR2 is QGS. The length of the CDR3 is 17 residues. The J segment lost 12 bases and the V segment lost 3 bases, leaving 21 bases of the junction unmatched. This CDR3 is CALGEGPEVRGYMKIIF. The CDR3 coding sequence is TGTGCTCTTGGGGAGGGTCCTGAGGTGCGGGGATACATGAAAATCATCTTT.

This clone is classed as large. Additional DNA sequences in this sample encode the identical CDR3. The J gene is TRDJ1, the V gene TRDV2; 13 nucleotides align to TRDD3. The CDR3 contains 18 residues. Germline V lookup: CDR1 GEAIGNYY, CDR2 EKD. With V trimmed by 1 base and J by 2 bases, 9 bases remained unmatched. CDR3 sequence (DNA): TGTGCCTGTGACACTCTACTGGGGGATACGCGTGGTACCGATAAACTCATCTTT. Translation: CACDTLLGDTRGTDKLIF.

This clone qualifies as large. CDR3 residues: CACDLLGDTTWDTRQMFF. CDR3 nucleotide sequence: TGTGCCTGTGACCTACTGGGGGATACGACCTGGGACACCCGACAGATGTTTTTC. This chain joins TRDV2 and TRDJ3, with 13 positions matching TRDD3. Trimming at V came to 3 bases and at J to 2 bases, leaving 3 bases not matched to a gene. Germline V lookup: CDR1 GEAIGNYY, CDR2 EKD. This CDR3 region has 18 residues.

About this clone itself: One end of the junction fails to match germline, which may point to a read error. V and J are TRDV1 and TRDJ2; D is possibly TRDD2 or TRDD3 (8 bases each). The CDR3 runs 23 residues. Looked up from germline, CDR1 is TSWWSYY and CDR2 is QGS. CDR3 in amino acids: CALGELGSSYLLLGGPLTAQLFF. As DNA, the CDR3 is TGTGCTCTTGGGGAACTGGGGTCTTCCTACCTTTTACTGGGGGGCCCTTTAACAGCACAACTCTTCTTT.

This chain links TRDV2 with TRDJ2; 9 nucleotides agree with TRDD3. Germline CDR1 is GEAIGNYY and CDR2 is EKD. The CDR3 consists of 16 residues. Trimming took 1 base from V and 1 from J; bases not matched to a gene: 3. CDR3 DNA: TGTGCCTGTGACACTGTACTGGGGGATTTGACAGCACAACTCTTCTTT. As protein: CACDTVLGDLTAQLFF.

On this clone: A much larger clone differs from this one at a single base, so this may be a read error. CDR3 nucleotides: TGTGCCTGTGGCACCGTACTGGGACGCTCCTGGGACACCCGACAGATGTTTTTC. Residues: CACGTVLGRSWDTRQMFF. The chain carries TRDV2 and TRDJ3; a weak D match, TRDD3 (6 bases). CDR3 length: 18 amino acids. Germline values: CDR1 GEAIGNYY, CDR2 EKD.

Concerning this clone: A single base separates this from a much larger clone, so it may be a read error. This same CDR3 is encoded by further DNA sequences in the sample. This chain links TRDV2 with TRDJ3; TRDD3 agrees at 7 bases. There are 19 residues in the CDR3. CDR1 and CDR2 (germline): GEAIGNYY, EKD. Germline trimming cut 0 bases from V and 0 bases from J; bases unmatched to any gene: 7. CDR3 coding DNA: TGTGCCTGTGACACCGCTGGGGGCCATAGCTCCTGGGACACCCGACAGATGTTTTTC. Amino acids: CACDTAGGHSSWDTRQMFF.

With respect to this clone: This likely stems from a read error, as it lies one base from a far larger clone. The chain carries TRDV2 and TRDJ3; D is undetermined. CDR3 length: 13 residues. In germline, CDR1 is GEAIGNYY, CDR2 EKD. The CDR3 nucleotides are TGTGCCTGTAACACCTGGGACACCCGACAGATGTTTTTC. It specifies CACNTWDTRQMFF.

This clone was seen more than once but under ten times. This chain connects TRDV2 to TRDJ1; tentatively, D is TRDD3 (5 bases). The length of the CDR3 is 18 residues. The V end lost 0 bases, the J end lost 2 bases, and 21 bases lay between the germline ends. From germline, CDR1 is GEAIGNYY and CDR2 EKD. For the CDR3, the DNA is TGTGCCTGTGACACCGTTCCCGACCTGAGGGGGCTAACCGATAAACTCATCTTT. Protein: CACDTVPDLRGLTDKLIF.

The table lists this clone with a few counts. The J gene is TRDJ1, the V gene TRDV1, with D possibly TRDD3 on 5 matching bases. The CDR3 has 20 residues. The V gene's germline CDR1 is TSWWSYY and CDR2 QGS. Trimming cost V 2 bases and J 0 bases, with 25 bases left between them. The CDR3 sequence is CALGERTSRGDAPYTDKLIF. CDR3 bases: TGTGCTCTTGGGGAAAGGACCTCCCGGGGAGACGCACCATACACCGATAAACTCATCTTT.

A few counts support this clone. The rearrangement joins TRDV2 to TRDJ1; weak D call: TRDD3 (5 bases). Between the trimmed V and J ends, which lost 0 bases and 1 base, there was a span of 14 bases. CDR1 GEAIGNYY and CDR2 EKD come from the germline V gene. The CDR3 length is 16 residues. The CDR3 region has the DNA TGTGCCTGTGACACCGTAACCGGGGGTTCCACCGATAAACTCATCTTT. Its translation: CACDTVTGGSTDKLIF.

Comment on this clone: A much larger clone is a single base away; this may be a read error. This CDR3 is also generated by other DNA sequences in the sample. The chain couples TRDV2 to TRDJ2; the match to TRDD3 covers 7 bases. CDR1 is GEAIGNYY and CDR2 is EKD in the germline V gene. With V trimmed by 3 bases and J by 1 base, 4 bases remained unmatched. CDR3 size: 15 residues. CDR3 sequence reads: CACDVLGDLTAQLFF. In DNA, the CDR3 is TGTGCCTGTGACGTCTTGGGGGATTTGACAGCACAACTCTTCTTT.

Judged by abundance, this clone is large (0.1 to 1%). Other DNA sequences in the sample encode the same CDR3. The chain links TRAV29/DV5 to TRDJ1; 10 bases fit TRDD3. V dropped 0 bases and J dropped 0; count of bases not matched to a gene: 17. The CDR3 has 20 residues. From germline, CDR1 is NSMFDY and CDR2 ISSIKDK. The CDR3 loop is CAASAGVLGGIRRYTDKLIF. CDR3 coding DNA: TGTGCAGCAAGCGCGGGGGTTTTGGGGGGGATACGCAGGTACACCGATAAACTCATCTTT.

Relative to its sample, this clone is large. The V gene is TRDV2, the J gene TRDJ1, with TRDD3 matching 11 bases. CDR1 and CDR2 (germline): GEAIGNYY, EKD. V trimming: 2 bases; J trimming: 1 base; junction bases outside the gene matches: 5. The CDR3 totals 16 residues. CDR3 DNA sequence: TGTGCCTGTGACATGTTGGGGGATACGGGCACCGATAAACTCATCTTT. Translating it yields CACDMLGDTGTDKLIF.

This rearrangement joins TRDV2 to TRDJ1; 7 bases map to TRDD3. The V gene's germline CDR1 is GEAIGNYY and CDR2 EKD. The V gene end was trimmed by 3 bases and the J gene end by 3 bases; junction bases not matched to a gene: 12. The CDR3 covers 16 residues. The CDR3 is CACDSVTGVHPDKLIF. CDR3 sequence (DNA): TGTGCCTGTGACTCTGTGACTGGGGTCCACCCCGATAAACTCATCTTT.

This clone is medium-sized within its sample. The chain employs TRDV1 and TRDJ1; TRDD3 is a possible D gene (6 bases). With 4 bases removed from V and 0 bases from J, the gap between germline ends came to 18 bases. Looked up from germline, CDR1 is TSWWSYY and CDR2 is QGS. CDR3 length equals 17 residues. DNA of the CDR3: TGTGCTCTTGGGGCCTCGGGGATGCCCAAGTACACCGATAAACTCATCTTT. Protein sequence: CALGASGMPKYTDKLIF.

As concerns this clone: A much bigger clone sits one base away, suggesting this may be a read error. Other DNA sequences in this sample translate to the same CDR3. The chain has TRDV2 and TRDJ1; 12 bases map to TRDD3. Germline V gene sequence: CDR1 GEAIGNYY, CDR2 EKD. The CDR3 length is 17 residues. The CDR3 here is CACDTLLGDTSGDKLIF. The CDR3 coding sequence is TGTGCCTGTGACACTTTGCTGGGGGATACGTCGGGCGATAAGCTCATCTTT.

By proportion, this clone is large. Other DNA sequences within the sample encode an identical CDR3. The chain recombines TRDV2 with TRDJ3; 13 nucleotides agree with TRDD3. The junction had 7 bases not matched to a gene; V was cut back by 0 bases and J by 0 bases. Germline CDR1 is GEAIGNYY and CDR2 is EKD. This CDR3 is 21 amino acids long. CDR3 sequence reads: CACDTVLGDTSSSWDTRQMFF. For the CDR3, the DNA is TGTGCCTGTGACACCGTACTGGGGGATACGTCGAGCTCCTGGGACACCCGACAGATGTTTTTC.

The chain has TRDV1 and TRDJ1, with a tentative D call TRDD3 (6 bases). In germline, CDR1 is TSWWSYY, CDR2 QGS. The length of the CDR3 is 21 residues. V lost 4 bases to trimming and J lost 1 base, with 31 bases between them. The CDR3 sequence: CALGGHPGETSVFTTTDKLIF. CDR3 coding DNA: TGTGCTCTTGGGGGGCATCCGGGGGAGACGTCTGTTTTCACAACCACCGATAAACTCATCTTT.

With regard to this clone: A read error may be the cause here, since a much bigger clone is one base away. This chain joins TRDV2 and TRDJ3; 7 nucleotides align to TRDD3. Germline V gene data show CDR1 as GEAIGNYY and CDR2 as EKD. CDR3 length: 17 amino acids. The CDR3 DNA reads as TGTGCCTGTGACCGTACTGGGGATTCCTGGGACACCCGACAGACGTTTTTC. Translated, it gives CACDRTGDSWDTRQTFF.